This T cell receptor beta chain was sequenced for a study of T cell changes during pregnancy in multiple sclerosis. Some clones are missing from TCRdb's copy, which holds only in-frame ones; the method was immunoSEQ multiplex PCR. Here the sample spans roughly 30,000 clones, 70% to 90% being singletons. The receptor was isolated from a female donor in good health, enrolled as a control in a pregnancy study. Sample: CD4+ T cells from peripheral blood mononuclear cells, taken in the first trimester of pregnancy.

CDR3 amino acids: CASSLDIRVAAFF. CDR3 nucleotides: TGTGCCAGCAGCTTAGATATTCGGGTCGCCGCTTTCTTT. V usage is TRBV7-2 and J usage is TRBJ1-1; D is ambiguous. The germline CDR1 and CDR2 sequences are SGHTA and FQGNSA. This CDR3 is 13 amino acids long. V shed 1 base and J shed 11 bases, with 14 bases lying between them.